One sample yielded the 28 T cell receptor beta chains listed below, sequenced in a study of cytomegalovirus exposure and HLA in healthy donors. PCR involved 60 Vbeta and 13 Jbeta primers. The assay was immunoSEQ multiplex PCR, and TCRdb's table has in-frame clones only and misses some. The table includes some 150,000 clones, over 75% detected once. Material: PBMCs. These receptors were taken from a man between 45 and 60 years old in good health and CMV-seronegative.

This clone has a single count. This rearrangement joins TRBV19 to TRBJ2-1, with 9 nucleotides matching TRBD1. V was clipped by 5 bases and J by 8 bases; unmatched bases: 10. Germline V CDR1 and CDR2: LNHDA, SQIVND (reference sequence). The CDR3 extends over 15 amino acids. The CDR3 sequence is CASSYAGQGSDEQFF. CDR3 DNA sequence: TGTGCCAGTAGTTATGCGGGACAGGGTTCCGATGAGCAGTTCTTC.

The gene calls are TRBV19 and TRBJ1-3; 7 nucleotides line up with TRBD1. The CDR3 runs to 16 residues. Germline assignment: CDR1 LNHDA and CDR2 SQIVND (reference sequence). V was clipped by 3 bases and J by 9 bases; unmatched bases: 14. Written as DNA, the CDR3 is TGTGCCAGTAGTATCCCTCGACAGGGCGTCGCAGGCACCATATATTTT. It yields the protein CASSIPRQGVAGTIYF.

The V call is TRBV19, the J call TRBJ1-1; TRBD1 agrees at 7 bases. The germline V gene encodes CDR1 LNHDA and CDR2 SQIVND (reference sequence). The V and J ends lost 3 bases and 4 bases, in that order; junction bases with no gene match: 17. This CDR3 spans 18 amino acids. CDR3 protein: CASSIHLGDWDRSTEAFF. The CDR3 DNA reads TGTGCCAGTAGTATTCACTTAGGGGATTGGGACAGATCCACTGAAGCTTTCTTT.

The rearrangement joins TRBV19 to TRBJ1-6, with D possibly TRBD1 on 5 matching bases. The V end was cut by 7 bases, the J end by 2 bases, with 9 bases between. Germline loops: CDR1 LNHDA, CDR2 SQIVND (reference sequence). The CDR3 has 14 amino acids. CDR3 coding DNA: TGTGCCAGTAAGGAGGGGACCTATAATTCACCCCTCCACTTT. This translates into CASKEGTYNSPLHF.

The chain carries TRBV18 and TRBJ2-1; tentatively, D is TRBD2 (5 bases). The CDR3 consists of 14 residues. Germline-derived CDR1 and CDR2 are KGHSH and LQKENI. The V end lost 6 bases, the J end lost 4 bases, and 13 bases lay between the germline ends. CDR3 in amino acids: CASSADSLYNEQFF. DNA for the CDR3: TGTGCCAGCTCTGCGGACTCTTTATACAATGAGCAGTTCTTC.

The gene calls are TRBV30 and TRBJ2-3, with D hard to call. Trimming removed 7 bases from V and 1 base from J, with 12 bases in between. The CDR3 consists of 13 residues. Germline CDR1 GTSNPN, CDR2 SVGIG (reference sequence). The chain's CDR3 is CALLTGGTDTQYF. DNA of the CDR3: TGTGCCTTGCTTACTGGAGGCACAGATACGCAGTATTTT.

In this sample, this clone turned up once. The V gene is TRBV28, the J gene TRBJ2-1, with D maybe TRBD2 (5 bases). Germline lookup yields CDR1 MDHEN and CDR2 SYDVKM. The germline V and J ends were trimmed by 2 bases and 9 bases, with 11 bases remaining between them. The CDR3 has 13 amino acids. CDR3 residues: CASSLESSPEQFF. DNA of the CDR3: TGTGCCAGCAGTTTAGAGTCTAGCCCTGAGCAGTTCTTC.

In its sample, this clone was seen a few times. This sequence joins TRBV6-4 and TRBJ1-2, with 12 bases that match TRBD1. CDR1 and CDR2 (germline): MRHNA, SNTAGT. V dropped 6 bases and J dropped 4; count of bases not matched to a gene: 9. The CDR3 is made up of 16 amino acids. CDR3 region: CASSLTGTGGFYGYTF. Here the CDR3 DNA reads TGTGCCAGCAGCCTCACGGGGACAGGGGGCTTCTATGGCTACACCTTC.

This chain links TRBV14 with TRBJ2-5; 7 nucleotides align to TRBD1. The J call could be wrong; TRBJ2-7 is a better fit for the DNA end. Looked up from germline, CDR1 is SGHDN and CDR2 is FVKESK. CDR3 size: 15 residues. The chain's CDR3 is CASSHDRQGIDEQYF. The CDR3 DNA is TGTGCCAGCAGCCATGACAGACAGGGCATCGACGAGCAGTACTTC.

The J gene is TRBJ1-4, the V gene TRBV5-1, with D unclear. The CDR3 length is 13 residues. The germline CDR1 and CDR2 sequences are SGHRS and YFSETQ. V shed 5 bases and J shed 1 base, with 6 bases lying between them. The CDR3 loop reads CASRTRTNEKLFF. CDR3 sequence (DNA): TGCGCCAGCAGGACTAGAACTAATGAAAAACTGTTTTTT.

This chain links TRBV7-2 with TRBJ2-7; possibly TRBD2 for D (5 bases). CDR3 size: 15 residues. In germline, CDR1 is SGHTA, CDR2 FQGNSA. V was pared by 1 base and J by 3 bases, with 13 bases between. In nucleotides, the CDR3 is TGTGCCAGCAGCTTAGGCGGGCAGACTATCTACGAGCAGTACTTC. It yields the protein CASSLGGQTIYEQYF.

This clone was seen just once. The chain employs TRBV9 and TRBJ2-1, with D hard to call. CDR1 is SGDLS and CDR2 is YYNGEE in the germline V gene. This CDR3 has 15 amino acids. V was cut by 1 base and J by 1 base, with 9 bases left in between. CDR3 sequence: CASSVYTASYNEQFF. Written as DNA, the CDR3 is TGTGCCAGCAGCGTATACACCGCATCCTACAATGAGCAGTTCTTC.

CDR3 region: CASSEIGTVGSYNEQFF. CDR3 DNA: TGTGCCAGCAGTGAAATAGGGACAGTAGGCTCCTACAATGAGCAGTTCTTC. The V and J genes are TRBV2 and TRBJ2-1, with 7 bases matching TRBD1. The trim removed 2 bases at V and 0 bases at J, leaving 7 bases unmatched. There are 17 residues in the CDR3. Germline CDR1 SNHLY, CDR2 FYNNEI. The full variable domain, its missing parts supplied by reference TRBV2 and TRBJ2-1, is EPEVTQTPSHQVTQMGQEVILRCVPISNHLYFYWYRQILGQKVEFLVSFYNNEISEKSEIFDDQFSVERPDGSNFTLKIRSTKLEDSAMYFCASSEIGTVGSYNEQFFGPGTRLTVL.

The rearrangement joins TRBV14 to TRBJ1-3, with 8 bases fitting TRBD1. J lost 5 bases, V lost 4 bases, and 10 bases had no gene match. In germline, CDR1 is SGHDN, CDR2 FVKESK. CDR3 size: 16 residues. Here the CDR3 DNA reads TGTGCCAGCAGCCTGATCTCCGGGACAGGCCGAAACACCATATATTTT. This translates into CASSLISGTGRNTIYF. The full variable domain, in which reference TRBV14 and TRBJ1-3 provide the parts outside the CDR3, is EAGVTQFPSHSVIEKGQTVTLRCDPISGHDNLYWYRRVMGKEIKFLLHFVKESKQDESGMPNNRFLAERTGGTYSTLKVQPAELEDSGVYFCASSLISGTGRNTIYFGEGSWLTVV.

The chain is built from TRBV5-1 and TRBJ2-1; TRBD1 matches 12 bases. The V and J ends lost 3 bases and 10 bases, in that order; junction bases with no gene match: 5. Germline CDR1 reads SGHRS; CDR2 reads YFSETQ. The CDR3 runs to 14 residues. The CDR3 nucleotides are TGCGCCAGCAGCTCGGGGACAGGGGGCGGCGAGCAGTTCTTC. The encoded protein is CASSSGTGGGEQFF.

The CDR3 bases are TGTGCCAGCAGAGGGGACTCCTTGAATACGCAGTATTTT. It translates to CASRGDSLNTQYF. The V gene is TRBV2, the J gene TRBJ2-3, with D perhaps TRBD2 (6 bases). The V gene's germline CDR1 is SNHLY and CDR2 FYNNEI. This CDR3 has 13 amino acids. V shed 6 bases and J shed 7 bases, with 14 bases lying between them.

As regards this clone: One end of the junction does not line up with germline, which may come from a read error. The chain links TRBV7-9 to TRBJ2-1; tentatively, D is TRBD2 (7 bases). This CDR3 has 12 residues. Germline values: CDR1 SEHNR, CDR2 FQNEAQ (reference sequence). Written as DNA, the CDR3 is TGTTCCAGCAACTTAGAAGGAGGGGGGGAATTCTTC. Encoded protein: CSSNLEGGGEFF. Full variable domain (remainder filled in from reference TRBV7-9 and TRBJ2-1): DTGVSQNPRHKITKRGQNVTFRCDPISEHNRLYWYRQTLGQGPEFLTYFQNEAQLEKSRLLSDRFSAERPKGSFSTLEIQRTEQGDSAMYLCSSNLEGGGEFFGPGTRLTVL.

V is TRBV6-5 and J is TRBJ1-5; 8 bases agree with TRBD1. The germline V gene has CDR1 MNHEY and CDR2 SVGAGI. V shed 6 bases, J shed 7 bases, and the junction held 11 bases outside the gene matches. This CDR3 comprises 15 residues. CDR3 sequence reads: CASRAGQGAGQPQHF. DNA for the CDR3: TGTGCCAGCAGGGCGGGGCAGGGGGCTGGACAGCCCCAGCATTTT.

This clone was detected a few times. The chain links TRBV9 to TRBJ2-3, with 7 bases fitting TRBD2. V lost 4 bases to trimming and J lost 3 bases; unmatched junction nucleotides: 11. From germline, CDR1 is SGDLS and CDR2 YYNGEE. The CDR3 runs 16 residues. This CDR3 reads CASSTYGRETTDTQYF. CDR3 sequence (DNA): TGTGCCAGCAGCACCTATGGGCGGGAGACTACAGATACGCAGTATTTT.

This clone was seen a few times. This rearrangement joins TRBV5-1 to TRBJ2-7, with D tentatively TRBD1 (6 bases). This CDR3 is 14 amino acids long. Germline loops: CDR1 SGHRS, CDR2 YFSETQ. Trimming left V 4 bases short and J 5 bases short, with 16 bases between. The CDR3 is CASSKGVGNHEQYF. CDR3 sequence (DNA): TGCGCCAGCAGCAAGGGGGTAGGCAACCACGAGCAGTACTTC.

The V gene is TRBV7-7, the J gene TRBJ1-1, with D maybe TRBD1 (5 bases). The CDR3 length is 13 residues. Deletions cut 1 base from V and 5 bases from J, with 8 bases between. In germline, CDR1 is SSHAT, CDR2 FNYEAQ (reference sequence). CDR3 DNA sequence: TGTGCCAGCAGCTTAGAACGGGGGACTGAAGCTTTCTTT. Protein product: CASSLERGTEAFF.

This clone was picked up one time. The rearrangement uses TRBV18 and TRBJ1-5; the D gene is possibly TRBD1 (5 bases). The CDR3 has 16 residues. Germline lookup yields CDR1 KGHSH and CDR2 LQKENI. V lost 5 bases and J 4 bases, leaving 18 bases between the germline ends. The CDR3 bases are TGTGCCAGCTCAGCCATGGAGGGGCAGAAGAATCAGCCCCAGCATTTT. As protein: CASSAMEGQKNQPQHF.

This CDR3 reads CASSQTGSQAGEQYF. The CDR3 coding sequence is TGCGCCAGCAGCCAAACGGGGTCTCAGGCGGGGGAGCAGTACTTC. This chain joins TRBV4-1 and TRBJ2-7; D perhaps matches TRBD2 (6 bases). This CDR3 comprises 15 residues. Germline loops: CDR1 MGHRA, CDR2 YSYEKL. V lost 2 bases, J lost 7 bases, and 18 bases lay in between.

This rearrangement joins TRBV13 to TRBJ2-3; D ambiguous. Trimming pared 2 bases from V and 2 bases from J, leaving 11 bases between. Looked up from germline, CDR1 is PRHDT and CDR2 is FYEKMQ (reference sequence). The CDR3 length is 15 residues. The chain's CDR3 is CASSLLRGPTDTQYF. The CDR3 region has the DNA TGTGCCAGCAGCTTATTACGCGGTCCCACAGATACGCAGTATTTT.

CDR3 bases: TGCGCCAGCAGGTCGATAGCGGGAGGTAGGGATGAGCAGTTCTTC. Amino acid sequence: CASRSIAGGRDEQFF. This chain connects TRBV5-1 to TRBJ2-1, with TRBD2 matching 10 bases. The CDR3 extends over 15 amino acids. The V and J ends lost 5 bases and 8 bases, in that order; junction bases with no gene match: 10. Germline CDR1 is SGHRS and CDR2 is YFSETQ. The full variable domain, rest sourced from reference TRBV5-1 and TRBJ2-1, is KAGVTQTPRYLIKTRGQQVTLSCSPISGHRSVSWYQQTPGQGLQFLFEYFSETQRNKGNFPGRFSGRQFSNSRSEMNVSTLELGDSALYLCASRSIAGGRDEQFFGPGTRLTVL.

The chain couples TRBV7-8 to TRBJ2-5, with D perhaps matching TRBD2 (5 bases). The CDR3 covers 15 residues. V was pared by 5 bases and J by 4 bases, with 17 bases between. Germline-derived CDR1 and CDR2 are SGHVS and FQNEAQ. CDR3 residues: CASSVRTGLRETQYF. CDR3 DNA sequence: TGTGCCAGCAGCGTACGGACTGGGTTGCGAGAGACCCAGTACTTC.

This clone showed up just a few times. The V gene is TRBV27, the J gene TRBJ1-5; D possibly corresponds to TRBD1 (5 bases). Germline lookup yields CDR1 MNHEY and CDR2 SMNVEV (reference sequence). V lost 8 bases and J 5 bases, leaving 10 bases between the germline ends. The CDR3 has 12 amino acids. CDR3 in amino acids: CASGQGHQPQHF. In DNA, the CDR3 is TGTGCCAGCGGGCAGGGTCATCAGCCCCAGCATTTT.

The chain joins TRBV7-2 to TRBJ2-5, with D perhaps TRBD2 (6 bases). V shed 7 bases and J shed 4 bases, with 19 bases lying between them. Germline values: CDR1 SGHTA, CDR2 FQGNSA. CDR3 length equals 15 residues. The CDR3 reads CASNQRELMGETQYF. CDR3 sequence (DNA): TGTGCCAGCAACCAACGGGAGCTAATGGGAGAGACCCAGTACTTC.